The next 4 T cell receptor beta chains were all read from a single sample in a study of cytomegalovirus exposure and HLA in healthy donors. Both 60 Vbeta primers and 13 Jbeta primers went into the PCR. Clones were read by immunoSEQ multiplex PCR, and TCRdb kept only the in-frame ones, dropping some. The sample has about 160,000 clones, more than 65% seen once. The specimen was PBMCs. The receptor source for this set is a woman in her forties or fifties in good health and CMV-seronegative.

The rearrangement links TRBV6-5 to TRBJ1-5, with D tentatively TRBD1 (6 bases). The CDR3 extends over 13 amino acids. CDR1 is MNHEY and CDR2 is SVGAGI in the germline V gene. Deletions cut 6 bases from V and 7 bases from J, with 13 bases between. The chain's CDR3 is CASRQGIEQPQHF. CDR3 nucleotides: TGTGCCAGCAGACAGGGAATTGAGCAGCCCCAGCATTTT.

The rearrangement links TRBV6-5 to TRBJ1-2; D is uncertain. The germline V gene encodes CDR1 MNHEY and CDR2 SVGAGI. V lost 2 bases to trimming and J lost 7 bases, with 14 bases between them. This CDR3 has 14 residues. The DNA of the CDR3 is TGTGCCAGCAGTTACCTAAGCCAGAGAGGTGGCTACACCTTC. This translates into CASSYLSQRGGYTF.

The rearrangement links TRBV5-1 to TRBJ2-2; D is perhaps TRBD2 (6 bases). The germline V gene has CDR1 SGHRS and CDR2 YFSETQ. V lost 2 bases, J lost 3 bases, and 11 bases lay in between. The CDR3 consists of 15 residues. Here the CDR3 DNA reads TGCGCCAGCAGCTTCTTAACGGGAGACACCGGGGAGCTGTTTTTT. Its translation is CASSFLTGDTGELFF.

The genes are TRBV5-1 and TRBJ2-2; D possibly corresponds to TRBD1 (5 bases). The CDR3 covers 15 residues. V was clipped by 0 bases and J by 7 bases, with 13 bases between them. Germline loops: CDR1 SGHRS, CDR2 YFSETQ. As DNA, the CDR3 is TGCGCCAGCAGCTTGGGGACACAGAACCTCGGGGAGCTGTTTTTT. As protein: CASSLGTQNLGELFF. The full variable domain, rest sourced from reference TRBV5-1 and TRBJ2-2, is KAGVTQTPRYLIKTRGQQVTLSCSPISGHRSVSWYQQTPGQGLQFLFEYFSETQRNKGNFPGRFSGRQFSNSRSEMNVSTLELGDSALYLCASSLGTQNLGELFFGEGSRLTVL.